What follows are 25 T cell receptor beta chains derived from one specimen sequenced in a study of OX40 agonist ivuxolimab in advanced cancers. Here immunoSEQ multiplex PCR was the method, and the copy in TCRdb shows in-frame clones only, minus some. Of over 45,000 clones in the sample, over 75% were seen once. The material was CD4+ or CD8+ T cells sorted from blood, obtained in a trial of the OX40 agonist ivuxolimab. The receptors originated from an adult with an advanced solid tumor such as melanoma, head and neck, liver or kidney cancer.

The rearrangement links TRBV7-2 to TRBJ2-5; tentatively, D is TRBD2 (6 bases). V lost 2 bases to trimming and J lost 1 base, with 11 bases between them. Germline-derived CDR1 and CDR2 are SGHTA and FQGNSA. The CDR3 sequence is 15 residues long. CDR3 bases: TGTGCCAGCAGCTTAAATTTAGCGGCCCAAGAGACCCAGTACTTC. Protein: CASSLNLAAQETQYF.

This clone was recorded only once. V and J are TRBV2 and TRBJ1-5, with D unclear. This CDR3 has 15 residues. Germline values: CDR1 SNHLY, CDR2 FYNNEI. V lost 2 bases to trimming and J lost 4 bases, with 12 bases between them. The CDR3 sequence: CASSEFRHLNQPQHF. In nucleotides, the CDR3 is TGTGCCAGCAGTGAATTCAGGCACCTGAATCAGCCCCAGCATTTT.

This clone was recorded a few times. The J gene is TRBJ2-7, the V gene TRBV5-4; D gene ambiguous. The CDR3 runs to 15 residues. The germline CDR1 and CDR2 sequences are SGHNT and YYREEE (reference sequence). Trimming shortened V by 1 base and J by 0 bases, and 11 bases separated the two germline ends. The CDR3 sequence is CASSLYSQTSYEQYF. The CDR3 coding sequence is TGTGCCAGCAGCTTGTACAGCCAGACCTCCTACGAGCAGTACTTC.

V usage is TRBV6-4 and J usage is TRBJ2-2, with 9 bases identical to TRBD2. CDR3 size: 16 residues. CDR1 is MRHNA, CDR2 SNTAGT, per germline. V was clipped by 7 bases and J by 2 bases; unmatched bases: 8. Here the CDR3 reads CASKPLAGFNTGELFF. The CDR3 bases are TGTGCCAGCAAACCCCTAGCGGGGTTTAACACCGGGGAGCTGTTTTTT.

V is TRBV11-3 and J is TRBJ2-5; no reliable D call. Germline V CDR1 and CDR2: SGHNT, YENEEA. The CDR3 loop spans 14 amino acids. The V end lost 5 bases, the J end lost 1 base, and 11 bases lay between the germline ends. The CDR3 here is CASSAPGSQETQYF. As DNA, the CDR3 is TGTGCCAGCAGCGCACCGGGCAGCCAAGAGACCCAGTACTTC.

The rearrangement uses TRBV2 and TRBJ2-2; 7 nucleotides agree with TRBD1. The J segment lost 5 bases and the V segment lost 6 bases, leaving 9 bases of the junction unmatched. Germline-derived CDR1 and CDR2 are SNHLY and FYNNEI. The CDR3 is 15 residues long. CDR3 in DNA: TGTGCCAGCAGAACCGAGGGGGCAAGGACCGGGGAGCTGTTTTTT. This sequence encodes CASRTEGARTGELFF.

The chain couples TRBV11-2 to TRBJ2-2; D possibly corresponds to TRBD2 (5 bases). From germline, CDR1 is SGHAT and CDR2 FQNNGV. The CDR3 length is 18 residues. V gave up 1 base and J gave up 5 bases, with 20 bases separating them. CDR3 bases: TGTGCCAGCAGCTTAGTTCGGGGTGGTGGCGATCGGACCGGGGAGCTGTTTTTT. As protein: CASSLVRGGGDRTGELFF. The full variable domain, in which reference TRBV11-2 and TRBJ2-2 provide the parts outside the CDR3, is EAGVAQSPRYKIIEKRQSVAFWCNPISGHATLYWYQQILGQGPKLLIQFQNNGVVDDSQLPKDRFSAERLKGVDSTLKIQPAKLEDSAVYLCASSLVRGGGDRTGELFFGEGSRLTVL.

The V call is TRBV9, the J call TRBJ2-3; 7 bases align to TRBD2. In germline, CDR1 is SGDLS, CDR2 YYNGEE. Germline trimming cut 7 bases from V and 5 bases from J; bases unmatched to any gene: 4. This CDR3 is built from 12 residues. The CDR3 protein is CASGAGEDTQYF. DNA for the CDR3: TGTGCCAGCGGGGCGGGGGAAGATACGCAGTATTTT.

The J gene is TRBJ1-4, the V gene TRBV6-5; the match to TRBD1 covers 7 bases. This CDR3 is built from 14 residues. Germline CDR1 MNHEY, CDR2 SVGAGI. V lost 5 bases to trimming and J lost 8 bases; unmatched junction nucleotides: 8. In DNA, the CDR3 is TGTGCCAGCAGTCTCCGGGACAGTGGAGAAAAACTGTTTTTT. This gives the protein CASSLRDSGEKLFF.

The chain recombines TRBV5-3 with TRBJ2-7; possibly TRBD1 for D (6 bases). TRBV5-3 is filed as an ORF, its function uncertain. This CDR3 comprises 15 residues. Trimming removed 4 bases at V and 2 bases at J, with 16 bases between. CDR3 loop: CARSLERTVAYEQYF. CDR3 nucleotides: TGTGCCAGAAGCCTTGAGAGGACAGTCGCCTACGAGCAGTACTTC.

V gene TRBV7-3 combines with J gene TRBJ2-3, with D perhaps matching TRBD2 (6 bases). In germline, CDR1 is SGHTA, CDR2 FQGTGA. The ends were cut back, 5 bases at V and 4 bases at J, with 19 bases in the middle. The CDR3 totals 16 residues. The CDR3 DNA reads TGTGCCAGCAGCGCGACTACCCCGAGGGACTCAGATACGCAGTATTTT. It yields the protein CASSATTPRDSDTQYF.

The rearrangement uses TRBV5-6 and TRBJ2-4; D is possibly TRBD2 (6 bases). The CDR3 is made up of 16 amino acids. The V gene lost 0 bases and the J gene lost 0 bases, with 10 bases spanning the gap. The germline gives CDR1 SGHDT, CDR2 YYEEEE. CDR3: CASSLGEALAKNIQYF. The CDR3 bases are TGTGCCAGCAGCTTGGGGGAGGCTCTAGCCAAAAACATTCAGTACTTC.

The V and J genes are TRBV29-1 and TRBJ2-7; 11 bases agree with TRBD2. This CDR3 comprises 16 residues. V dropped 5 bases and J dropped 0; count of bases not matched to a gene: 9. The germline CDR1 and CDR2 sequences are SQVTM and ANQGSEA. The CDR3 sequence: CSVSGLADSPSYEQYF. The CDR3, as DNA: TGCAGCGTTTCGGGACTAGCGGACAGTCCCTCCTACGAGCAGTACTTC.

This clone was recorded a few times. The V and J genes are TRBV4-1 and TRBJ2-3, with D hard to call. This CDR3 is 13 amino acids long. The ends were cut back, 4 bases at V and 7 bases at J, with 12 bases in the middle. Per germline, CDR1 MGHRA and CDR2 YSYEKL. CDR3 in amino acids: CASSPLDPNTQYF. The CDR3 bases are TGCGCCAGCAGCCCTCTGGACCCAAATACGCAGTATTTT.

The chain is built from TRBV30 and TRBJ1-6, with D maybe TRBD1 (6 bases). This CDR3 is built from 14 residues. Trimming pared 3 bases from V and 5 bases from J, leaving 11 bases between. Germline assignment: CDR1 GTSNPN and CDR2 SVGIG (reference sequence). The CDR3 loop is CAWRTGTNNSPLHF. DNA for the CDR3: TGTGCCTGGAGGACAGGAACAAATAATTCACCCCTCCACTTT.

The CDR3 region is CASSFMGGRGSYEQYF. In DNA form, the CDR3 reads TGTGCCAGCAGCTTTATGGGCGGGAGGGGCTCCTACGAGCAGTACTTC. The rearrangement uses TRBV5-6 and TRBJ2-7; TRBD2 aligns across 9 bases. V lost 2 bases and J lost 0; bases outside the gene matches: 6. The CDR3 sequence is 16 residues long. Germline loops: CDR1 SGHDT, CDR2 YYEEEE.

In this sample, this clone turned up once. V and J are TRBV9 and TRBJ2-1, with D perhaps TRBD1 or TRBD2 (5 bases each). The CDR3 loop spans 15 amino acids. The V gene lost 7 bases and the J gene lost 4 bases, with 18 bases spanning the gap. Germline values: CDR1 SGDLS, CDR2 YYNGEE. CDR3 in amino acids: CASCHGGEGYNEQFF. CDR3 bases: TGTGCCAGCTGCCACGGAGGCGAGGGGTACAATGAGCAGTTCTTC. Full variable domain (rest looked up from reference TRBV9 and TRBJ2-1): DSGVTQTPKHLITATGQRVTLRCSPRSGDLSVYWYQQSLDQGLQFLIQYYNGEERAKGNILERFSAQQFPDLHSELNLSSLELGDSALYFCASCHGGEGYNEQFFGPGTRLTVL.

The CDR3 nucleotides are TGTGCCACCAGCAGAGATTTTTCTTCGGGAGGTGGCTACACCTTC. Its protein product is CATSRDFSSGGGYTF. The chain employs TRBV15 and TRBJ1-2; D is undetermined. Germline-derived CDR1 and CDR2 are LNHNV and YYDKDF (reference sequence). This CDR3 comprises 15 residues. V lost 0 bases to trimming and J lost 7 bases, with 15 bases between them.

This clone was recorded once. The chain is built from TRBV15 and TRBJ1-1, with D unresolved. Germline V gene data show CDR1 as LNHNV and CDR2 as YYDKDF (reference sequence). The CDR3 consists of 15 residues. Between the trimmed V and J ends, which lost 0 bases and 8 bases, there was a span of 16 bases. The CDR3 protein is CATSRDGSGSTEAFF. The CDR3, as DNA: TGTGCCACCAGCAGAGATGGATCGGGGTCCACCGAAGCTTTCTTT.

The V and J genes are TRBV30 and TRBJ1-3; no clear D gene. V gave up 1 base and J gave up 0 bases, with 10 bases separating them. Germline V CDR1 and CDR2: GTSNPN, SVGIG (reference sequence). This CDR3 is built from 15 residues. The CDR3 region has the DNA TGTGCCTGGAGTGATCTCGGCGACTCTGGAAACACCATATATTTT. Translated: CAWSDLGDSGNTIYF.

The J gene is TRBJ1-1, the V gene TRBV19; D remains unclear. The germline V gene has CDR1 LNHDA and CDR2 SQIVND (reference sequence). Deletions cut 0 bases from V and 0 bases from J, with 14 bases between. This CDR3 has 17 residues. DNA for the CDR3: TGTGCCAGTAGTATAGATCTATATAGGACGTTGAACACTGAAGCTTTCTTT. This gives the protein CASSIDLYRTLNTEAFF.

Concerning this clone itself: The junction departs from the called germline gene at one end, perhaps through a read error. This chain connects TRBV7-7 to TRBJ2-4, with D perhaps TRBD2 (6 bases). Germline CDR1 SSHAT, CDR2 FNYEAQ (reference sequence). The CDR3 runs 18 residues. The CDR3 sequence: CASSPRDCCTVAKNIQYF. In DNA form, the CDR3 reads TGTGCTAGCAGCCCAAGGGACTGCTGCACTGTGGCCAAAAACATTCAGTACTTC.

A single count supports this clone. The chain is built from TRBV5-6 and TRBJ2-6; no clear D. Per the germline V gene, CDR1 is SGHDT and CDR2 is YYEEEE. The ends were cut back, 6 bases at V and 2 bases at J, with 24 bases in the middle. CDR3 size: 19 residues. The CDR3 sequence is CASIGSGFYLVPGANVLTF. Here the CDR3 DNA reads TGTGCCAGCATTGGCTCAGGTTTCTATTTGGTCCCTGGGGCCAACGTCCTGACTTTC.

The J gene is TRBJ1-1, the V gene TRBV14; D is ambiguous. Germline assignment: CDR1 SGHDN and CDR2 FVKESK. The CDR3 contains 13 residues. Trimming took 0 bases from V and 5 from J, leaving 7 bases between them. The chain's CDR3 is CASSQEVRTEAFF. In nucleotides, the CDR3 is TGTGCCAGCAGCCAAGAGGTGAGGACTGAAGCTTTCTTT.

CDR3 nucleotide sequence: TGTGCCAGCAGTGCAGGGGGACAGCATTCCTACGAGCAGTACTTC. Translated, it gives CASSAGGQHSYEQYF. The chain is built from TRBV2 and TRBJ2-7; 7 nucleotides line up with TRBD1. Losses at the gene ends were 4 bases for V and 1 base for J; bases not matched to a gene: 7. The CDR3 consists of 15 residues. Germline assignment: CDR1 SNHLY and CDR2 FYNNEI.